These 15 T cell receptor beta chains originate from one sample sequenced in a study of T-cell reconstitution after alpha-beta-depleted transplantation in children. Unique molecular identifiers were used to barcode this TCRbeta library. TCRdb processed the PCR reads anew with MiXCR; each CDR3 protein has one entry. In the table there are about 600,000 distinct CDR3 sequences, more than 9% of which are singletons. The sequencing here drew on PBMCs from the stem cell graft donor, taken from the stem cell graft. These TCRs come from a human donor who donated a stem cell graft to a child with acute myeloid leukemia.

CDR3 sequence (DNA): TGCGCCAGCAGCTTGGGGACTAGCAGTGAGCAGTTCTTC. Residues: CASSLGTSSEQFF. This rearrangement joins TRBV5-1 to TRBJ2-1, with 8 bases lining up with TRBD2. The J segment lost 9 bases and the V segment lost 0 bases, leaving 2 bases of the junction unmatched. Germline V gene lookup returns CDR1 SGHRS and CDR2 YFSETQ. CDR3 length equals 13 residues.

The chain recombines TRBV29-1 with TRBJ1-5; D not certain. Germline V gene data show CDR1 as SQVTM and CDR2 as ANQGSEA. The CDR3 loop spans 12 amino acids. The V end was cut by 4 bases, the J end by 4 bases, with 8 bases between. CDR3 nucleotide sequence: TGCAGCGTTGCAGGTGAGAATCAGCCCCAGCATTTT. Translating it yields CSVAGENQPQHF.

This clonotype was recorded a few times. The gene calls are TRBV7-6 and TRBJ1-2, with D unclear. In germline, CDR1 is SGHVS, CDR2 FNYEAQ. With 1 base removed from V and 6 bases from J, the gap between germline ends came to 15 bases. The CDR3 is 15 amino acids. CDR3 sequence: CASSLGSPKEHGYTF. CDR3 coding DNA: TGTGCCAGCAGCTTAGGCTCCCCAAAAGAGCATGGCTACACCTTC.

This clonotype occurred many times. The V gene is TRBV12-3 or TRBV12-4, the J gene TRBJ2-6, with 8 bases identical to TRBD1. Trimming at V came to 6 bases and at J to 2 bases, leaving 3 bases not matched to a gene. The CDR3 consists of 15 residues. CDR3 DNA sequence: TGTGCCAGCAGCCCAGGGGGCGCTGGGGCCAACGTCCTGACTTTC. Translated, it gives CASSPGGAGANVLTF.

This clonotype was seen repeatedly, ten times or more. The rearrangement uses TRBV6-2 or TRBV6-3 and TRBJ2-1; perhaps TRBD2 as D (6 bases). This CDR3 region has 15 residues. The V end lost 6 bases, the J end lost 0 bases, and 12 bases lay between the germline ends. The germline CDR1 and CDR2 sequences are MNHEY and SVGEGT. CDR3 bases: TGTGCCAGCAGCGGACTACCATCCTCCTACAATGAGCAGTTCTTC. Its protein is CASSGLPSSYNEQFF.

This clonotype was counted ten times or more. This chain connects TRBV20-1 to TRBJ1-1; D call uncertain. The CDR3 runs to 12 residues. Germline lookup yields CDR1 DFQATT and CDR2 SNEGSKA (reference sequence). V shed 2 bases and J shed 1 base, with 5 bases lying between them. The CDR3 sequence: CSARTGNTEAFF. The CDR3 nucleotides read TGCAGTGCTAGAACGGGGAACACTGAAGCTTTCTTT.

The table lists this clonotype with a few counts. The chain couples TRBV7-3 to TRBJ2-3, with 13 nucleotides matching TRBD2. CDR1 and CDR2 (germline): SGHTA, FQGTGA. CDR3 length: 15 amino acids. V gave up 6 bases and J gave up 4 bases; unmatched junction bases: 4. CDR3 residues: CASSSGLAGADTQYF. The CDR3 bases are TGTGCCAGCAGTTCAGGACTAGCGGGAGCAGATACGCAGTATTTT.

This CDR3 is CAWSDTGTGELFF. Written as DNA, the CDR3 is TGTGCCTGGAGTGACACCGGAACCGGGGAGCTGTTTTTT. This chain uses TRBV30 with TRBJ2-2, with D uncertain. Germline loops: CDR1 GTSNPN, CDR2 SVGIG (reference sequence). The CDR3 sequence is 13 residues long. V shed 1 base and J shed 5 bases, with 8 bases lying between them.

This clonotype appeared a few times. The chain uses TRBV4-1 and TRBJ2-5; TRBD1 is a possible D gene (5 bases). Germline-derived CDR1 and CDR2 are MGHRA and YSYEKL. Trimming shortened V by 0 bases and J by 4 bases, and 18 bases separated the two germline ends. The CDR3 length is 17 residues. In DNA form, the CDR3 reads TGCGCCAGCAGCCAAGAAGGGTCAGGGCTATACGTAGAGACCCAGTACTTC. It specifies CASSQEGSGLYVETQYF.

The V gene is TRBV7-2, the J gene TRBJ1-3; D uncertain. CDR3 length: 13 amino acids. Trimming took off 1 base at V and 7 bases at J, with 8 bases between the two ends. From germline, CDR1 is SGHTA and CDR2 FQGNSA. The CDR3, as DNA: TGTGCCAGCAGCTTAGGAGGAGCGAACACCATATATTTT. Its protein is CASSLGGANTIYF.

The sample holds a few counts of this clonotype. The chain uses TRBV24-1 and TRBJ2-5; D is ambiguous. The CDR3 sequence is 14 residues long. Trimming took off 3 bases at V and 7 bases at J, with 14 bases between the two ends. From germline, CDR1 is KGHDR and CDR2 SFDVKD. CDR3 residues: CATSDRAPRGTQYF. The DNA of the CDR3 is TGTGCCACCAGTGATCGGGCCCCAAGAGGGACCCAGTACTTC.

This clonotype showed up just a few times. The chain couples TRBV11-1 to TRBJ2-1; 8 bases align to TRBD1. J lost 0 bases, V lost 4 bases, and 17 bases had no gene match. Germline V gene sequence: CDR1 SGHAT, CDR2 FQDESV (reference sequence). This CDR3 contains 20 residues. CDR3 region: CASSSLFPEQGVSSYNEQFF. DNA of the CDR3: TGTGCCAGCAGCTCCCTTTTCCCCGAACAGGGGGTGAGCTCCTACAATGAGCAGTTCTTC.

This clonotype was detected a few times. The chain joins TRBV4-3 to TRBJ1-2; D remains unclear. Germline CDR1 LGHNA, CDR2 YSLEER. V lost 1 base, J lost 3 bases, and 12 bases lay in between. CDR3 length equals 15 residues. CDR3 in amino acids: CASSQGQGKDYGYTF. CDR3 nucleotide sequence: TGCGCCAGCAGCCAAGGACAAGGGAAGGACTATGGCTACACCTTC.

This clonotype appeared a few times. The chain employs TRBV30 and TRBJ2-1, with 9 bases matching TRBD2. Germline CDR1 GTSNPN, CDR2 SVGIG (reference sequence). There are 15 residues in the CDR3. Losses at the gene ends were 2 bases for V and 9 bases for J; bases not matched to a gene: 11. CDR3 loop: CAWSKKIAGVREQFF. DNA for the CDR3: TGTGCCTGGAGTAAGAAAATAGCGGGAGTCCGTGAGCAGTTCTTC.

This sequence joins TRBV12-3 or TRBV12-4 and TRBJ2-3; TRBD1 is a possible D gene (5 bases). CDR3 length equals 15 residues. The germline V and J ends were trimmed by 5 bases and 5 bases, with 17 bases remaining between them. CDR3 DNA: TGTGCCAGCAGTACCAGGGCGAACGTGGGAGATACGCAGTATTTT. It codes for CASSTRANVGDTQYF.